These T cell receptor beta chains were read from a single sample in a study of blood T cell repertoires in COVID-19. Profiling relied on immunoSEQ multiplex PCR, and the TCRdb table lists in-frame clones only, not all of them. Here the sample spans 400,000 or so clones, approximately 86% being singletons. The sequenced sample was PBMCs or T cells enriched from blood (not recorded which). These receptors were taken from a woman between 35 and 50 years old with acute COVID-19. Each CDR3 is given with its conserved first and last residue. Size is omitted from some rows. Given values are once, few, many or a class for expanded clones.

J gene	V gene	clone size	CDR3 protein
TRBJ1-4	TRBV5-1	.	CASSLQGTALNEKLFF
TRBJ1-2	TRBV5-1	.	CASSGDRGSYGYTF
TRBJ1-6	TRBV7-2	.	CASSPGLSGIPLHF
TRBJ2-2	TRBV27	.	CASSIPSAGGRTGELFF
TRBJ1-6	TRBV4-2	.	CASSIDDRGPLHF
TRBJ2-1	TRBV14	few	CASSQVSGSNEQFF
TRBJ2-4	TRBV27	.	CASSLSPRTGRDIQYF
TRBJ2-7	TRBV27	once	CASSLRSGGYEQYF
TRBJ1-1	TRBV11-2	.	CASSLEGLQTEAFF
TRBJ1-2	TRBV6-1	.	CASSESGLNYGYTF
TRBJ1-6	TRBV30	.	CALMWSSYNSPLHF